This passage covers 24 T cell receptor beta chains from one sample sequenced in a study of blood T cell repertoires in COVID-19. Clones were sequenced by immunoSEQ multiplex PCR, and TCRdb holds only the in-frame ones, with some missing. The profile shows 150,000 to 200,000 clones, 90% of them singletons. The sample taken for sequencing was peripheral blood. Receptors originate from a man in his 60s with active or convalescent COVID-19.

This chain connects TRBV3-1 (or the pseudogene TRBV3-2) to TRBJ2-1; D possibly corresponds to TRBD2 (6 bases). V was clipped by 0 bases and J by 1 base, with 10 bases between them. Germline V gives CDR1 LGHDT, CDR2 YNNKEL (reference sequence). The CDR3 length is 16 residues. This CDR3 is CASSQERGRSYNEQFF. CDR3 coding DNA: TGTGCCAGCAGCCAAGAGCGGGGCAGGTCCTACAATGAGCAGTTCTTC.

The CDR3 DNA reads as TGTGCCATGGGAACTAGCGGAGGAACCGGGGAGCTGTTTTTT. Translating gives CAMGTSGGTGELFF. The chain joins TRBV10-3 to TRBJ2-2; 8 bases align to TRBD2. V lost 9 bases, J lost 5 bases, and 8 bases stayed unmatched. The germline V gene has CDR1 ENHRY and CDR2 SYGVKD. This CDR3 spans 14 amino acids.

This clone was counted once. The V gene is TRBV5-1, the J gene TRBJ2-3, with 14 bases fitting TRBD2. The V gene end was trimmed by 4 bases and the J gene end by 4 bases; junction bases not matched to a gene: 8. This CDR3 has 17 amino acids. Germline-derived CDR1 and CDR2 are SGHRS and YFSETQ. The CDR3 reads CASSPTSGRAGSDTQYF. The CDR3 nucleotides read TGCGCCAGCAGCCCGACTAGCGGGAGGGCCGGTTCAGATACGCAGTATTTT. Together with reference TRBV5-1 and TRBJ2-3, the CDR3 gives the full variable domain: KAGVTQTPRYLIKTRGQQVTLSCSPISGHRSVSWYQQTPGQGLQFLFEYFSETQRNKGNFPGRFSGRQFSNSRSEMNVSTLELGDSALYLCASSPTSGRAGSDTQYFGPGTRLTVL.

V and J are TRBV5-1 and TRBJ2-4; 10 bases match TRBD2. From germline, CDR1 is SGHRS and CDR2 YFSETQ. The CDR3 runs 18 residues. V lost 0 bases and J lost 0; bases outside the gene matches: 6. CDR3 region: CASSLVGLAVLAKNIQYF. The CDR3 DNA reads TGCGCCAGCAGCTTGGTAGGACTAGCGGTCCTAGCCAAAAACATTCAGTACTTC.

This clone occurred many times. V and J are TRBV2 and TRBJ2-7; TRBD1 matches at 8 bases. Germline V lookup: CDR1 SNHLY, CDR2 FYNNEI. The CDR3 contains 14 residues. V dropped 4 bases and J dropped 4; count of bases not matched to a gene: 6. The CDR3 here is CASSALDRGYEQYF. CDR3 DNA: TGTGCCAGCAGTGCCCTTGACAGGGGTTACGAGCAGTACTTC. The entire variable domain, with the rest obtained from reference TRBV2 and TRBJ2-7, is as follows: EPEVTQTPSHQVTQMGQEVILRCVPISNHLYFYWYRQILGQKVEFLVSFYNNEISEKSEIFDDQFSVERPDGSNFTLKIRSTKLEDSAMYFCASSALDRGYEQYFGPGTRLTVT.

The chain joins TRBV19 to TRBJ1-2; maybe TRBD1 (6 bases). Germline V CDR1 and CDR2: LNHDA, SQIVND (reference sequence). Trimming pared 3 bases from V and 4 bases from J, leaving 18 bases between. The CDR3 sequence is 16 residues long. The CDR3, as DNA: TGTGCCAGTAGTATCCACCTACAGGGCAATGGCTATGGCTACACCTTC. Encoded protein: CASSIHLQGNGYGYTF. The full variable domain, completed using reference TRBV19 and TRBJ1-2, is DGGITQSPKYLFRKEGQNVTLSCEQNLNHDAMYWYRQDPGQGLRLIYYSQIVNDFQKGDIAEGYSVSREKKESFPLTVTSAQKNPTAFYLCASSIHLQGNGYGYTFGSGTRLTVV.

This chain uses TRBV2 with TRBJ2-1; 13 bases are shared with TRBD2. V was pared by 6 bases and J by 4 bases, with 3 bases of the junction left unmatched. Germline V gene lookup returns CDR1 SNHLY and CDR2 FYNNEI. There are 15 residues in the CDR3. CDR3 sequence: CASSVTSGGYNEQFF. The CDR3 DNA sequence: TGTGCCAGCAGCGTGACTAGCGGGGGGTACAATGAGCAGTTCTTC.

J is TRBJ1-1 and V is TRBV18; D may be TRBD1 (5 bases). The germline CDR1 and CDR2 sequences are KGHSH and LQKENI. V was cut by 5 bases and J by 0 bases, with 7 bases left in between. This CDR3 has 13 amino acids. The CDR3 reads CASSGDLNTEAFF. In nucleotides, the CDR3 is TGTGCCAGCTCAGGGGACTTGAACACTGAAGCTTTCTTT.

This clone appeared a single time. This rearrangement joins TRBV10-3 to TRBJ2-5; TRBD2 agrees at 10 bases. CDR3 length equals 19 residues. V was pared by 4 bases and J by 2 bases, with 16 bases of the junction left unmatched. The germline V gene has CDR1 ENHRY and CDR2 SYGVKD. The CDR3 protein is CAISGASTYLAGAQETQYF. The CDR3 nucleotides are TGTGCCATCAGTGGGGCCTCCACTTATCTAGCGGGGGCACAAGAGACCCAGTACTTC.

The chain employs TRBV7-9 and TRBJ2-5; D call uncertain. Germline V lookup: CDR1 SEHNR, CDR2 FQNEAQ (reference sequence). The CDR3 spans 12 residues. The V gene lost 5 bases and the J gene lost 5 bases, with 9 bases spanning the gap. CDR3 amino acids: CASSQIRETQYF. The CDR3 DNA reads as TGTGCCAGCAGCCAAATTCGGGAGACCCAGTACTTC.

This sequence joins TRBV28 and TRBJ2-1, with 11 bases aligning to TRBD2. This CDR3 region has 16 residues. CDR1 is MDHEN and CDR2 is SYDVKM in the germline V gene. V lost 4 bases, J lost 4 bases, and 6 bases stayed unmatched. The DNA of the CDR3 is TGTGCCAGCAGTTCACCGACTAGCGGGACATACAATGAGCAGTTCTTC. Protein product: CASSSPTSGTYNEQFF.

The chain has TRBV5-1 and TRBJ1-2; 9 nucleotides match TRBD1. V dropped 3 bases and J dropped 0; count of bases not matched to a gene: 6. The germline V gene encodes CDR1 SGHRS and CDR2 YFSETQ. This CDR3 contains 16 residues. The CDR3 coding sequence is TGCGCCAGCAGCTCCGGGACAGGGCCTTCTAACTATGGCTACACCTTC. This codes for CASSSGTGPSNYGYTF. Filled out from reference TRBV5-1 and TRBJ1-2, the complete variable domain reads KAGVTQTPRYLIKTRGQQVTLSCSPISGHRSVSWYQQTPGQGLQFLFEYFSETQRNKGNFPGRFSGRQFSNSRSEMNVSTLELGDSALYLCASSSGTGPSNYGYTFGSGTRLTVV.

The chain is built from TRBV11-2 and TRBJ1-1; D is perhaps TRBD1 (6 bases). The CDR3 is 15 residues long. Trimming took off 2 bases at V and 6 bases at J, with 16 bases between the two ends. The germline gives CDR1 SGHAT, CDR2 FQNNGV. CDR3: CASSLIQGYEAEAFF. The CDR3 bases are TGTGCCAGCAGCTTAATTCAGGGGTACGAAGCTGAAGCTTTCTTT.

This chain's CDR3 is CASEEGVWSPLHF. For the CDR3, the DNA is TGTGCCAGCGAGGAGGGAGTGTGGTCACCCCTCCACTTT. The J gene is TRBJ1-6, the V gene TRBV7-9, with D hard to call. The length of the CDR3 is 13 residues. The V gene's germline CDR1 is SEHNR and CDR2 FQNEAQ (reference sequence). V was cut by 8 bases and J by 10 bases, with 15 bases left in between.

This clone was picked up a small number of times. The rearrangement links TRBV27 to TRBJ1-2; D perhaps matches TRBD1 (6 bases). V lost 0 bases and J lost 2, with 7 bases in between. CDR3 size: 14 residues. CDR1 and CDR2 from the germline V gene are MNHEY and SMNVEV (reference sequence). The CDR3 sequence: CASSLSQGNYGYTF. The CDR3 DNA follows: TGTGCCAGCAGTTTATCGCAGGGGAACTATGGCTACACCTTC.

This CDR3 reads CASSHGQVYEQYF. CDR3 nucleotide sequence: TGTGCCAGCAGCCACGGACAGGTATACGAGCAGTACTTC. The rearrangement uses TRBV11-2 and TRBJ2-7; 7 bases are a match to TRBD1. The V and J ends lost 5 bases and 4 bases, in that order; junction bases with no gene match: 5. Germline V gene lookup returns CDR1 SGHAT and CDR2 FQNNGV. The CDR3 covers 13 residues.

The V gene is TRBV3-1 (or the pseudogene TRBV3-2), the J gene TRBJ1-5, with D maybe TRBD1 (5 bases). The germline V and J ends were trimmed by 1 base and 3 bases, with 7 bases remaining between them. The CDR3 spans 14 residues. CDR1 is LGHDT and CDR2 is YNNKEL in the germline V gene (reference sequence). In DNA form, the CDR3 reads TGTGCCAGCAGCCAAGGACAGAACAATCAGCCCCAGCATTTT. The encoded protein is CASSQGQNNQPQHF.

The J gene is TRBJ2-7, the V gene TRBV6-5; 10 nucleotides line up with TRBD2. The V gene end was trimmed by 2 bases and the J gene end by 2 bases; junction bases not matched to a gene: 6. This CDR3 contains 16 residues. Germline V gives CDR1 MNHEY, CDR2 SVGAGI. CDR3 DNA: TGTGCCAGCAGTTACCCTACGAGCGGGGGGGCCTACGAGCAGTACTTC. Translation gives CASSYPTSGGAYEQYF.

J is TRBJ2-3 and V is TRBV4-1; 7 bases fit TRBD2. Germline values: CDR1 MGHRA, CDR2 YSYEKL. The CDR3 is 17 residues long. After removal of 3 bases from V and 2 bases from J, the junction contained 11 bases not matched to a gene. The CDR3 loop is CASSHEGYRGVTDTQYF. The CDR3 nucleotides are TGCGCCAGCAGCCACGAGGGGTACCGGGGGGTCACAGATACGCAGTATTTT.

The V call is TRBV27, the J call TRBJ2-7; D possibly corresponds to TRBD2 (5 bases). The CDR3 sequence is 14 residues long. V was cut by 2 bases and J by 3 bases, with 11 bases left in between. From germline, CDR1 is MNHEY and CDR2 SMNVEV (reference sequence). This chain's CDR3 is CASSLGPGIYEQYF. For the CDR3, the DNA is TGTGCCAGCAGTTTAGGGCCGGGGATCTACGAGCAGTACTTC.

The chain is built from TRBV5-4 and TRBJ2-5; D perhaps matches TRBD2 (6 bases). Per germline, CDR1 SGHNT and CDR2 YYREEE (reference sequence). This CDR3 comprises 16 residues. The germline V and J ends were trimmed by 3 bases and 0 bases, with 15 bases remaining between them. The CDR3 nucleotides read TGTGCCAGCAGCTCTGGCAGCGGACTATACCAAGAGACCCAGTACTTC. This codes for CASSSGSGLYQETQYF.

This clone appeared once. This chain links TRBV5-1 with TRBJ1-1; TRBD1 aligns across 11 bases. The CDR3 length is 16 residues. Per germline, CDR1 SGHRS and CDR2 YFSETQ. Losses at the gene ends were 0 bases for V and 4 bases for J; bases not matched to a gene: 5. The CDR3 DNA sequence: TGCGCCAGCAGCTTGGCCCCGGGACAGGGGGGCACTGAAGCTTTCTTT. It specifies CASSLAPGQGGTEAFF. The complete variable domain, with remaining parts taken from reference TRBV5-1 and TRBJ1-1, reads KAGVTQTPRYLIKTRGQQVTLSCSPISGHRSVSWYQQTPGQGLQFLFEYFSETQRNKGNFPGRFSGRQFSNSRSEMNVSTLELGDSALYLCASSLAPGQGGTEAFFGQGTRLTVV.

The CDR3 sequence: CASSESKGWLADEQYF. DNA of the CDR3: TGCGCCAGCAGTGAGTCGAAAGGGTGGCTAGCGGACGAGCAGTACTTC. The chain uses TRBV10-2 and TRBJ2-7, with 7 nucleotides matching TRBD2. The CDR3 length is 16 residues. V lost 0 bases to trimming and J lost 5 bases; unmatched junction nucleotides: 10. Per germline, CDR1 WSHSY and CDR2 SAAADI.

The chain recombines TRBV9 with TRBJ1-6, with unresolved D. V lost 0 bases and J lost 0, with 7 bases in between. Germline-derived CDR1 and CDR2 are SGDLS and YYNGEE. The CDR3 has 16 residues. The CDR3 spells CASSVGSSSYNSPLHF. CDR3 nucleotides: TGTGCCAGCAGCGTAGGTAGCAGCTCCTATAATTCACCCCTCCACTTT.